This T cell receptor beta chain was recorded in a study of cytomegalovirus exposure and HLA in healthy donors. The study ran its PCR with 60 Vbeta and 13 Jbeta primers. Generated by immunoSEQ multiplex PCR, the TCRdb table keeps only in-frame clones and is missing some. The top ten clones hold more than 15% of a sample with around 40,000 clones, 66% of them seen once. V was clipped by 2 bases and J by 0 bases, with 17 bases between them. Germline CDR1 and CDR2: SGHNT and YYREEE (reference sequence). The CDR3 loop spans 17 amino acids. To note about this clone: Its antigen is currently unknown.

General observations from the study: A link between a missense DCLRE1C variant and TCR beta V- and J-gene trimming emerged from a later analysis.

This receptor was obtained from a man in his forties or fifties in good health and CMV-seropositive. Source material: PBMCs. This rearrangement joins TRBV5-4 to TRBJ1-1, with a tentative D call TRBD1 (5 bases). The CDR3 nucleotides read TGTGCCAGCAGCTTTGGCGGGGCAGGGTTGATGAACACTGAAGCTTTCTTT. Its translation is CASSFGGAGLMNTEAFF.